This T cell receptor beta chain comes out of a study of control samples from healthy donors and cancer patients. Sequenced by immunoSEQ multiplex PCR; TCRdb stores in-frame clones only, minus some. Of roughly 52,000 clones in the sample, about 95% are singletons; the top ten hold approximately 2.2%. Per the germline V gene, CDR1 is MDHEN and CDR2 is SYDVKM. The CDR3 is 14 amino acids. The germline V and J ends were trimmed by 6 bases and 1 base, with 12 bases remaining between them. The TCR comes from a man younger than 45 in good health. The sample taken for sequencing was blood. The chain recombines TRBV28 with TRBJ1-2; D unclear. The CDR3 bases are TGTGCCAGCAGCCCTCGTGTTAATAACTATGGCTACACCTTC. It codes for CASSPRVNNYGYTF.